This TCR beta chain was captured in a study of identical twins. Study-wide results and limits: Cross-sectional statistical analysis was relied on for the conclusions, without the same donors being followed. Abundant beta clonotypes from cord blood bore fewer insertions; memory repertoires lacked this pattern. The authors noted that invariant MAIT and iNKT cells could partly confound zero-insertion analyses.

MiXCR was run by TCRdb on the 5' RACE reads, yielding one entry per CDR3 protein. This sample yields 1.5 million to 2 million distinct CDR3 sequences, of which 32% are seen a single time; 0.27% belongs to the top ten. Losses at the gene ends were 4 bases for V and 0 bases for J; bases not matched to a gene: 11. CDR1 and CDR2 (germline): LNHDA, SQIVND (reference sequence). The CDR3 runs 18 residues. All donors were healthy Caucasians. A note on this clonotype: Antigen: not known.

The chain links TRBV19 to TRBJ1-1, with 10 bases aligning to TRBD1. The sample taken for sequencing was cord blood. This receptor was taken from a newborn girl in good health. The CDR3: CASSTIWLTGGMNTEAFF. The CDR3 region has the DNA TGTGCCAGTAGTACTATCTGGTTGACAGGGGGCATGAACACTGAAGCTTTCTTT.